These 17 T cell receptor beta chains came from one sample sequenced in a study of blood T cell repertoires in COVID-19. Assay used: immunoSEQ multiplex PCR; TCRdb lists only in-frame clones, some missing. The data hold tens of thousands of clones, with 81% observed a single time. The sequencing input was peripheral blood. Receptors were obtained from a woman aged 80 or over with COVID-19, enrolled during active disease.

The CDR3 coding sequence is TGTGCCAGCAGTGTATCTAGGGGCGACACCGGGGAGCTGTTTTTT. Encoded protein: CASSVSRGDTGELFF. The chain uses TRBV2 and TRBJ2-2; tentatively, D is TRBD1 (5 bases). The CDR3 loop spans 15 amino acids. The V gene's germline CDR1 is SNHLY and CDR2 FYNNEI. The V end lost 4 bases, the J end lost 3 bases, and 12 bases lay between the germline ends.

This chain uses TRBV6-5 with TRBJ2-1; TRBD2 agrees at 16 bases. The CDR3 covers 15 residues. Trimming removed 8 bases from V and 8 bases from J; junction bases left unmatched: 6. Germline assignment: CDR1 MNHEY and CDR2 SVGAGI. CDR3: CASLAGTSGRDEQFF. CDR3 bases: TGTGCCAGCCTCGCCGGGACTAGCGGGAGGGATGAGCAGTTCTTC.

This sequence joins TRBV11-2 and TRBJ1-1, with a tentative D call TRBD1 (6 bases). The V end was cut by 0 bases, the J end by 8 bases, with 10 bases between. The CDR3 extends over 13 amino acids. Germline loops: CDR1 SGHAT, CDR2 FQNNGV. CDR3 in amino acids: CASSLDPGGEAFF. The CDR3 coding sequence is TGTGCCAGCAGCTTAGATCCTGGGGGCGAAGCTTTCTTT.

This rearrangement joins TRBV7-9 to TRBJ1-1; TRBD1 is a possible D gene (5 bases). The germline gives CDR1 SEHNR, CDR2 FQNEAQ (reference sequence). V was pared by 4 bases and J by 2 bases, with 8 bases between. CDR3 length: 13 amino acids. In DNA, the CDR3 is TGTGCCAGCAGCTCCCAGGGAAACACTGAAGCTTTCTTT. Translation gives CASSSQGNTEAFF.

The chain couples TRBV10-1 to TRBJ2-1; 7 bases map to TRBD2. Germline CDR1 WNHNN, CDR2 SYGVQD (reference sequence). This CDR3 region has 19 residues. The V gene end was trimmed by 3 bases and the J gene end by 6 bases; junction bases not matched to a gene: 20. DNA for the CDR3: TGCGCCAGCAGTGATGGAAGCCTCTCCCCGGCGGGAGCGGGCAATGAGCAGTTCTTC. Amino acid sequence: CASSDGSLSPAGAGNEQFF.

The chain recombines TRBV6-5 with TRBJ2-2; 10 positions agree with TRBD2. This CDR3 is built from 15 residues. J was trimmed by 5 bases and V by 5 bases; bases with no gene match: 5. The V gene's germline CDR1 is MNHEY and CDR2 SVGAGI. The CDR3 DNA reads TGTGCCAGCAGTCTAGCGGGAGTAGGGACCGGGGAGCTGTTTTTT. This gives the protein CASSLAGVGTGELFF.

The rearrangement links TRBV5-1 to TRBJ1-5; D gene unclear. Per germline, CDR1 SGHRS and CDR2 YFSETQ. This CDR3 spans 13 amino acids. V lost 0 bases and J lost 6, with 7 bases in between. CDR3 nucleotide sequence: TGCGCCAGCAGCTTGGACGCGGGTCAGCCCCAGCATTTT. Its protein product is CASSLDAGQPQHF.

The chain joins TRBV4-1 to TRBJ1-1; TRBD1 aligns across 8 bases. Germline assignment: CDR1 MGHRA and CDR2 YSYEKL. The V gene end was trimmed by 1 base and the J gene end by 6 bases; junction bases not matched to a gene: 10. The CDR3 extends over 16 amino acids. The CDR3 nucleotides read TGCGCCAGCAGCCAAGCCCTGGACAGGGAGAGGGCTGAAGCTTTCTTT. Translating it yields CASSQALDRERAEAFF.

The chain joins TRBV5-4 to TRBJ1-6, with a weak D call TRBD1 (5 bases). CDR1 and CDR2 from the germline V gene are SGHNT and YYREEE (reference sequence). Trimming took off 4 bases at V and 10 bases at J, with 15 bases between the two ends. The CDR3 is 14 residues long. As DNA, the CDR3 is TGTGCCAGCAGCGTCCAGGGCCGTGAATCACCCCTCCACTTT. It codes for CASSVQGRESPLHF.

The chain recombines TRBV18 with TRBJ1-1, with unresolved D. CDR1 KGHSH and CDR2 LQKENI come from the germline V gene. Trimming took 9 bases from V and 4 from J, leaving 9 bases between them. CDR3 size: 11 residues. The DNA for the CDR3 is TGTGCCAGTCGGGAATCCACTGAAGCTTTCTTT. Its translation: CASRESTEAFF.

The chain links TRBV5-4 to TRBJ2-3; 7 nucleotides agree with TRBD1. Germline V gene data show CDR1 as SGHNT and CDR2 as YYREEE (reference sequence). There are 14 residues in the CDR3. V lost 3 bases, J lost 4 bases, and 5 bases stayed unmatched. The CDR3 is CASSSDRWADTQYF. CDR3 nucleotide sequence: TGTGCCAGCAGCTCGGACAGGTGGGCAGATACGCAGTATTTT.

The chain has TRBV3-1 (or the pseudogene TRBV3-2) and TRBJ2-7; 7 bases are shared with TRBD1. This CDR3 region has 13 residues. J was trimmed by 2 bases and V by 4 bases; bases with no gene match: 2. Germline CDR1 LGHDT, CDR2 YNNKEL (reference sequence). CDR3 amino acids: CASSLGTAYEQYF. Written as DNA, the CDR3 is TGTGCCAGCAGCCTCGGGACAGCCTACGAGCAGTACTTC.

This clone was observed once. The CDR3 protein is CASSFQGPAQYF. The CDR3 DNA reads TGTGCCAGCAGTTTTCAGGGTCCCGCGCAGTACTTC. This rearrangement joins TRBV12-3 or TRBV12-4 to TRBJ2-7, with D tentatively TRBD1 (5 bases). V lost 3 bases to trimming and J lost 9 bases, with 12 bases between them. The CDR3 totals 12 residues.

This chain uses TRBV4-2 with TRBJ1-2, with TRBD1 matching over 8 bases. This CDR3 contains 15 residues. Per germline, CDR1 LGHNA and CDR2 YNFKEQ. Unmatched junction bases numbered 9, after V lost 4 bases and J lost 5 bases. The CDR3: CASSPEDRAIYGYTF. CDR3 coding DNA: TGTGCCAGCAGCCCCGAGGACAGGGCTATTTATGGCTACACCTTC.

V is TRBV7-2 and J is TRBJ1-6, with 7 bases that match TRBD1. In germline, CDR1 is SGHTA, CDR2 FQGNSA. The CDR3 is 14 residues long. The trim removed 4 bases at V and 7 bases at J, leaving 4 bases unmatched. The CDR3 region has the DNA TGTGCCAGCAGCTCCTCAGGGGGGAATTCACCCCTCCACTTT. Protein product: CASSSSGGNSPLHF. The complete variable domain, with remaining parts taken from reference TRBV7-2 and TRBJ1-6, reads GAGVSQSPSNKVTEKGKDVELRCDPISGHTALYWYRQSLGQGLEFLIYFQGNSAPDKSGLPSDRFSAERTGGSVSTLTIQRTQQEDSAVYLCASSSSGGNSPLHFGNGTRLTVT.

The rearrangement links TRBV28 to TRBJ2-7; TRBD2 might be the D (5 bases). V was clipped by 6 bases and J by 9 bases, with 15 bases between them. Germline V gene data show CDR1 as MDHEN and CDR2 as SYDVKM. The length of the CDR3 is 12 residues. Here the CDR3 reads CASSLRRVGQYF. The DNA for the CDR3 is TGTGCCAGCAGCCTGAGGCGGGTCGGGCAGTACTTC.

V is TRBV28 and J is TRBJ2-4; 7 nucleotides line up with TRBD1. Trimming cost V 7 bases and J 0 bases; bases outside gene matches: 6. The CDR3 length is 15 residues. Germline CDR1 and CDR2: MDHEN and SYDVKM. The CDR3 sequence is CASTRQGLAKNIQYF. In nucleotides, the CDR3 is TGTGCCAGCACGAGACAGGGCCTAGCCAAAAACATTCAGTACTTC. Full variable domain (remainder filled in from reference TRBV28 and TRBJ2-4): DVKVTQSSRYLVKRTGEKVFLECVQDMDHENMFWYRQDPGLGLRLIYFSYDVKMKEKGDIPEGYSVSREKKERFSLILESASTNQTSMYLCASTRQGLAKNIQYFGAGTRLSVL.